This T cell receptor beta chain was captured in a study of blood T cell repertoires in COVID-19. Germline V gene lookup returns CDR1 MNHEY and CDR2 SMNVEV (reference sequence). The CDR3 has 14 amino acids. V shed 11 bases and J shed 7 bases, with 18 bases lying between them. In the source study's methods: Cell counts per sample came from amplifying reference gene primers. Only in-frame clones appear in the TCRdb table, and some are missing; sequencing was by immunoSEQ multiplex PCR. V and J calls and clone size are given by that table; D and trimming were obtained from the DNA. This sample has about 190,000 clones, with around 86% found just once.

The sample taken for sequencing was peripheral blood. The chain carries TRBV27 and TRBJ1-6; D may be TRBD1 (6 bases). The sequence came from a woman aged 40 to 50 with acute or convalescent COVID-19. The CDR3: CAGHPDSKNSPLHF. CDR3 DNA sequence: TGTGCCGGACACCCGGACAGTAAAAATTCACCCCTCCACTTT.